The T cell receptor beta chain described here comes from a study of T cells in women clearing cervical HPV infection. In the study overall: Controls gave blood once infection was undetectable; cases at lesion identification. Case blood was drawn a median around 150 days after lesion detection. Whole-study results and caveats: Repertoire richness, not evenness, was significantly elevated in CIN3+ cases versus controls.

The ends were cut back, 3 bases at V and 3 bases at J, with 10 bases in the middle. In germline, CDR1 is DFQATT, CDR2 SNEGSKA (reference sequence). The CDR3 has 13 residues. Repertoires were generated with immunoSEQ multiplex PCR, while TCRdb's copy carries only in-frame clones and drops some. The table lists about 29,000 clones. In regard to this clone: Its antigen is currently unknown. Read data end 3 residues before the CDR3 end; the end is taken from the germline J gene.

Prevalent HPV16 infections were excluded; only incident single HPV16 infections included. V is TRBV20-1 and J is TRBJ2-3; D unresolved. This clonotype was sampled from a woman between 18 and 69 years old with a cervical HPV16 infection that either progressed to CIN3+ or cleared (not recorded which). Sequencing was done on a sample of blood buffy coat. CDR3 residues: CSASPGFTDTQYF. Incomplete CDR3 DNA: TGCAGTGCTAGTCCGGGTTTTACAGATACG.